Presented here are 24 T cell receptor beta chains from one specimen sequenced in a study of blood T cell repertoires in COVID-19. Measured with immunoSEQ multiplex PCR; TCRdb has only the in-frame clones, and not every one. Of about 89,000 clones detected, more than 80% appear once; the ten largest clones hold around 21%. Sequenced: peripheral blood. The receptors shown here come from a woman of 80 years or more with acute or convalescent COVID-19.

The chain uses TRBV7-9 and TRBJ2-1, with D maybe TRBD2 (6 bases). The germline V and J ends were trimmed by 6 bases and 5 bases, with 23 bases remaining between them. Germline lookup yields CDR1 SEHNR and CDR2 FQNEAQ (reference sequence). The CDR3 has 17 residues. CDR3 nucleotide sequence: TGTGCCAGCAGGTCCCGGCGTCTTGTAGCGGATAACAATGAGCAGTTCTTC. Amino acid sequence: CASRSRRLVADNNEQFF.

DNA for the CDR3: TGTGCCAGCAGCCACCAGGGGGGAAACACTGAAGCTTTCTTT. This gives the protein CASSHQGGNTEAFF. This sequence joins TRBV7-3 and TRBJ1-1; 7 bases align to TRBD1. Germline V gives CDR1 SGHTA, CDR2 FQGTGA. V was pared by 5 bases and J by 2 bases, with 5 bases of the junction left unmatched. The CDR3 covers 14 residues.

V is TRBV3-1 (or the pseudogene TRBV3-2) and J is TRBJ1-2, with D maybe TRBD1 (6 bases). The CDR3 sequence is 14 residues long. Germline CDR1 and CDR2: LGHDT and YNNKEL (reference sequence). The V end lost 8 bases, the J end lost 6 bases, and 19 bases lay between the germline ends. Here the CDR3 DNA reads TGTGCCAGCTCGAAAAACGCAGGGGCCGATGGCTACACCTTC. Protein sequence: CASSKNAGADGYTF.

This clone was seen only once. The chain uses TRBV29-1 and TRBJ2-7; D is perhaps TRBD2 (5 bases). Trimming cost V 3 bases and J 5 bases, with 8 bases left between them. CDR3 length equals 11 residues. Germline lookup yields CDR1 SQVTM and CDR2 ANQGSEA. CDR3 nucleotides: TGCAGCGTTGATAGAGGGAACGAGCAGTACTTC. Protein product: CSVDRGNEQYF.

This chain joins TRBV5-1 and TRBJ2-5, with 10 bases lining up with TRBD2. CDR3 size: 16 residues. V lost 3 bases to trimming and J lost 2 bases; unmatched junction nucleotides: 7. From germline, CDR1 is SGHRS and CDR2 YFSETQ. The CDR3: CASSSRIAGGQETQYF. The CDR3 bases are TGCGCCAGCAGCTCCCGGATAGCGGGGGGACAAGAGACCCAGTACTTC.

The chain joins TRBV5-1 to TRBJ1-2, with 11 positions matching TRBD1. This CDR3 is built from 16 residues. V lost 4 bases to trimming and J lost 7 bases; unmatched junction nucleotides: 12. The germline gives CDR1 SGHRS, CDR2 YFSETQ. The CDR3 nucleotides are TGCGCCAGCAGCCAAGGACAGGGGGCCCTCGGGGGTGGCTACACCTTC. It yields the protein CASSQGQGALGGGYTF.

V and J are TRBV18 and TRBJ2-5; D may be TRBD1 (6 bases). This CDR3 region has 13 residues. V was cut by 2 bases and J by 3 bases, with 7 bases left in between. The germline gives CDR1 KGHSH, CDR2 LQKENI. As DNA, the CDR3 is TGTGCCAGCTCACCAAGGGGGAAAGAGACCCAGTACTTC. This gives the protein CASSPRGKETQYF.

The chain employs TRBV19 and TRBJ1-6, with 7 positions matching TRBD1. The CDR3 extends over 15 amino acids. Germline V CDR1 and CDR2: LNHDA, SQIVND (reference sequence). V gave up 4 bases and J gave up 2 bases; unmatched junction bases: 2. DNA for the CDR3: TGTGCCAGTAGTACCGGGACAGCCTATAATTCACCCCTCCACTTT. It encodes CASSTGTAYNSPLHF.

This clone was found a few times. The chain is built from TRBV30 and TRBJ1-1; possible D gene TRBD1, 6 bases. The germline gives CDR1 GTSNPN, CDR2 SVGIG (reference sequence). The CDR3 runs 12 residues. V dropped 5 bases and J dropped 3 bases, with 10 bases sitting between them. In DNA form, the CDR3 reads TGTGCCTGGCTCACAGGGTACACTGAAGCTTTCTTT. This codes for CAWLTGYTEAFF.

This clone is a singleton in its sample. The chain combines TRBV7-8 with TRBJ2-7; D is possibly TRBD2 (6 bases). CDR3 length: 16 amino acids. Trimming cost V 1 base and J 2 bases, with 15 bases left between them. Germline CDR1 reads SGHVS; CDR2 reads FQNEAQ. The CDR3 sequence: CASSLVGSGPTYEQYF. The CDR3 DNA sequence: TGTGCCAGCAGCTTAGTCGGTAGCGGACCGACCTACGAGCAGTACTTC. Full variable domain (rest looked up from reference TRBV7-8 and TRBJ2-7): GAGVSQSPRYKVAKRGQDVALRCDPISGHVSLFWYQQALGQGPEFLTYFQNEAQLDKSGLPSDRFFAERPEGSVSTLKIQRTQQEDSAVYLCASSLVGSGPTYEQYFGPGTRLTVT.

This sequence joins TRBV6-6 and TRBJ1-2; D is perhaps TRBD1 (6 bases). This CDR3 spans 15 amino acids. Germline V gene data show CDR1 as MNHNY and CDR2 as SVGAGI (reference sequence). V shed 9 bases and J shed 2 bases, with 19 bases lying between them. The CDR3 spells CASLPRGGRNYGYTF. CDR3 nucleotides: TGTGCCAGTTTACCTAGGGGGGGCCGGAACTATGGCTACACCTTC.

The chain couples TRBV11-2 to TRBJ2-7; the D gene is possibly TRBD1 (5 bases). The germline CDR1 and CDR2 sequences are SGHAT and FQNNGV. The CDR3 consists of 13 residues. Trimming pared 1 base from V and 6 bases from J, leaving 10 bases between. CDR3 sequence reads: CASSLGPRAEQYF. In DNA form, the CDR3 reads TGTGCCAGCAGCTTAGGGCCCAGGGCCGAGCAGTACTTC. Full variable domain (outside the CDR3, taken from reference TRBV11-2 and TRBJ2-7): EAGVAQSPRYKIIEKRQSVAFWCNPISGHATLYWYQQILGQGPKLLIQFQNNGVVDDSQLPKDRFSAERLKGVDSTLKIQPAKLEDSAVYLCASSLGPRAEQYFGPGTRLTVT.

The chain recombines TRBV5-1 with TRBJ2-4; TRBD2 might be the D (5 bases). In germline, CDR1 is SGHRS, CDR2 YFSETQ. Deletions cut 0 bases from V and 6 bases from J, with 13 bases between. The CDR3 runs 15 residues. The CDR3 sequence is CASSLASGSINIQYF. The CDR3 DNA reads TGCGCCAGCAGCTTGGCCTCGGGGTCGATAAACATTCAGTACTTC.

This clone was observed many times. The chain recombines TRBV12-3 or TRBV12-4 with TRBJ1-1; D is undetermined. V gave up 7 bases and J gave up 11 bases, with 20 bases separating them. The CDR3 has 13 residues. The CDR3 loop is CASTLIGRVGAFF. In nucleotides, the CDR3 is TGTGCCAGCACTCTAATTGGGAGGGTGGGTGCTTTCTTT.

V is TRBV6-5 and J is TRBJ1-1, with D possibly being TRBD1 (5 bases). Trimming pared 4 bases from V and 4 bases from J, leaving 10 bases between. Germline values: CDR1 MNHEY, CDR2 SVGAGI. CDR3 size: 13 residues. In DNA, the CDR3 is TGTGCCAGCAGTTTCAGGGAGGGCACTGAAGCTTTCTTT. It codes for CASSFREGTEAFF.

The rearrangement links TRBV11-2 to TRBJ2-3, with 11 bases identical to TRBD2. The CDR3 contains 14 residues. The V gene's germline CDR1 is SGHAT and CDR2 FQNNGV. V shed 6 bases and J 4 bases; nucleotides not matched to a gene: 3. In DNA form, the CDR3 reads TGTGCCAGCAGAATTAGCGGGGGGGCAGATACGCAGTATTTT. Amino acid sequence: CASRISGGADTQYF.

This rearrangement joins TRBV7-8 to TRBJ2-1; 7 nucleotides agree with TRBD2. Trimming at V came to 2 bases and at J to 7 bases, leaving 14 bases not matched to a gene. CDR1 and CDR2 (germline): SGHVS, FQNEAQ. The CDR3 totals 17 residues. CDR3 bases: TGTGCCAGCAGCTTAACCCTGCAAGCGGGACCGGGGAATGAGCAGTTCTTC. It encodes CASSLTLQAGPGNEQFF. Using reference TRBV7-8 and TRBJ2-1 for the parts outside the CDR3, the full variable domain is GAGVSQSPRYKVAKRGQDVALRCDPISGHVSLFWYQQALGQGPEFLTYFQNEAQLDKSGLPSDRFFAERPEGSVSTLKIQRTQQEDSAVYLCASSLTLQAGPGNEQFFGPGTRLTVL.

The V gene is TRBV11-3, the J gene TRBJ2-5; 10 bases line up with TRBD1. V lost 5 bases, J lost 5 bases, and 11 bases stayed unmatched. Germline V gives CDR1 SGHNT, CDR2 YENEEA. This CDR3 comprises 16 residues. Here the CDR3 reads CASSTAGQGFRETQYF. Written as DNA, the CDR3 is TGTGCCAGCAGCACGGCGGGACAGGGGTTCCGGGAGACCCAGTACTTC. Filled out from reference TRBV11-3 and TRBJ2-5, the complete variable domain reads EAGVVQSPRYKIIEKKQPVAFWCNPISGHNTLYWYLQNLGQGPELLIRYENEEAVDDSQLPKDRFSAERLKGVDSTLKIQPAELGDSAVYLCASSTAGQGFRETQYFGPGTRLLVL.

The rearrangement links TRBV12-3 or TRBV12-4 to TRBJ1-6; D might be TRBD1 (5 bases). The CDR3 loop spans 12 amino acids. V shed 2 bases and J shed 10 bases, with 6 bases lying between them. The CDR3 is CASSLWGSPLHF. CDR3 nucleotide sequence: TGTGCCAGCAGTTTATGGGGCTCACCCCTCCACTTT.

This chain joins TRBV2 and TRBJ2-3, with TRBD2 identical over 11 bases. CDR1 is SNHLY and CDR2 is FYNNEI in the germline V gene. The CDR3 covers 14 residues. V gave up 7 bases and J gave up 4 bases; unmatched junction bases: 4. CDR3 sequence (DNA): TGTGCCAGCAAACTGACTAGCGGGGCAGATACGCAGTATTTT. Translating it yields CASKLTSGADTQYF.

The chain combines TRBV3-1 (or the pseudogene TRBV3-2) with TRBJ2-5; TRBD2 aligns across 7 bases. This CDR3 comprises 15 residues. V was pared by 1 base and J by 3 bases, with 5 bases of the junction left unmatched. CDR1 is LGHDT, CDR2 YNNKEL, per germline (reference sequence). The CDR3: CASSQGGGSEETQYF. The CDR3 DNA is TGTGCCAGCAGCCAAGGGGGAGGGTCAGAAGAGACCCAGTACTTC.

This clone was seen once. The rearrangement joins TRBV6-5 to TRBJ1-1; 8 positions match TRBD1. From germline, CDR1 is MNHEY and CDR2 SVGAGI. The CDR3 consists of 12 residues. Trimming at V came to 10 bases and at J to 10 bases, leaving 11 bases not matched to a gene. In nucleotides, the CDR3 is TGTGCCACCTTAGGACAGGGCCCAACAGCTTTCTTT. Amino acid sequence: CATLGQGPTAFF.

CDR3 region: CASSSALGRYGYTF. DNA for the CDR3: TGTGCCAGCAGCTCAGCCCTTGGGCGCTATGGCTACACCTTC. The chain joins TRBV7-9 to TRBJ1-2; D remains unclear. The CDR3 is 14 amino acids. Germline values: CDR1 SEHNR, CDR2 FQNEAQ (reference sequence). The ends were cut back, 4 bases at V and 4 bases at J, with 13 bases in the middle.

The V call is TRBV4-1, the J call TRBJ2-1; tentative D call: TRBD1 (5 bases). Trimming took 0 bases from V and 14 from J, leaving 11 bases between them. The CDR3 extends over 12 amino acids. The germline CDR1 and CDR2 sequences are MGHRA and YSYEKL. CDR3 in amino acids: CASSQDGQGKFF. The DNA of the CDR3 is TGCGCCAGCAGCCAAGATGGACAAGGCAAGTTCTTC.